Listed here are 30 T cell receptor beta chains from one sample, sequenced in a study of blood T cells in healthy people across ages. Alongside a J-beta primer mix, a sample-barcoded 5' primer served in a second PCR lasting roughly 7 to 11 cycles. TCRdb ran MiXCR on the 5' RACE reads and lists one entry per CDR3 protein. The table lists hundreds of thousands of distinct CDR3 sequences, around 50% of them singletons. Sequencing was done on a sample of blood. The receptors were sampled from a man older than 75 in good health.

The chain links TRBV10-3 to TRBJ2-3; either TRBD1 or TRBD2 may supply D (5 bases each). This CDR3 spans 14 amino acids. CDR1 ENHRY and CDR2 SYGVKD come from the germline V gene. The V gene lost 6 bases and the J gene lost 4 bases, with 14 bases spanning the gap. The CDR3 bases are TGTGCCATCAGCGGGACCACAGGCCCAGATACGCAGTATTTT. It specifies CAISGTTGPDTQYF.

The rearrangement links TRBV9 to TRBJ2-6; TRBD2 is a possible D gene (5 bases). Germline V gene data show CDR1 as SGDLS and CDR2 as YYNGEE. The CDR3 runs to 15 residues. Trimming pared 4 bases from V and 2 bases from J, leaving 10 bases between. CDR3 in DNA: TGTGCCAGCAGCCAGCTCGGGGCTGGGGCCAACGTCCTGACTTTC. It codes for CASSQLGAGANVLTF.

The rearrangement links TRBV12-3 or TRBV12-4 to TRBJ2-7, with 7 bases identical to TRBD1. J lost 6 bases, V lost 5 bases, and 4 bases had no gene match. The CDR3 is 12 amino acids. CDR3 region: CASSTGVSEQYF. In DNA form, the CDR3 reads TGTGCCAGCAGTACAGGGGTTTCCGAGCAGTACTTC.

The V gene is TRBV20-1, the J gene TRBJ2-4, with 9 bases that match TRBD1. The end of the DNA is better explained by TRBJ2-7, so the J call may be wrong. Germline CDR1 reads DFQATT; CDR2 reads SNEGSKA (reference sequence). The CDR3 has 14 residues. The CDR3 region is CSAPRDRDSYEQYF. The DNA of the CDR3 is TGCAGTGCTCCGAGGGACAGGGACTCCTACGAGCAGTACTTC.

Regarding this clonotype: Possible read error: a much larger clone is one base away. The rearrangement uses TRBV7-9 and TRBJ2-7, with 8 bases identical to TRBD2. V was clipped by 7 bases and J by 4 bases; unmatched bases: 12. The CDR3 runs to 15 residues. Germline-derived CDR1 and CDR2 are SEHNR and FQNEAQ (reference sequence). The CDR3 nucleotides read TGTGCCAGCACCGGAAGGGTAGCGGGAATGTACGAGCAGTACTTC. The encoded protein is CASTGRVAGMYEQYF.

The gene calls are TRBV10-3 and TRBJ2-7, with TRBD1 identical over 9 bases. Trimming cost V 4 bases and J 2 bases; bases outside gene matches: 6. CDR3 length: 15 residues. Germline loops: CDR1 ENHRY, CDR2 SYGVKD. CDR3 sequence: CAISGTGGLAYEQYF. CDR3 coding DNA: TGTGCCATCAGTGGTACAGGGGGCCTGGCCTACGAGCAGTACTTC.

This clonotype has ten or more counts. V is TRBV6-5 and J is TRBJ2-3; 8 bases map to TRBD2. Germline values: CDR1 MNHEY, CDR2 SVGAGI. This CDR3 contains 16 residues. J gave up 0 bases and V 0 bases, and 2 bases lay outside the gene matches. In DNA form, the CDR3 reads TGTGCCAGCAGTTACTCGGCTAGCGGGAGCACAGATACGCAGTATTTT. The encoded protein is CASSYSASGSTDTQYF.

This clonotype turned up a few times. The V and J genes are TRBV7-2 and TRBJ1-1, with 7 bases identical to TRBD1. Germline CDR1 SGHTA, CDR2 FQGNSA. This CDR3 contains 16 residues. V shed 1 base and J 2 bases; nucleotides not matched to a gene: 7. The DNA for the CDR3 is TGTGCCAGCAGCTTAGGGCCGGGACAGTCAAACACTGAAGCTTTCTTT. Protein sequence: CASSLGPGQSNTEAFF. Full variable domain (rest looked up from reference TRBV7-2 and TRBJ1-1): GAGVSQSPSNKVTEKGKDVELRCDPISGHTALYWYRQSLGQGLEFLIYFQGNSAPDKSGLPSDRFSAERTGGSVSTLTIQRTQQEDSAVYLCASSLGPGQSNTEAFFGQGTRLTVV.

This clonotype showed up just a few times. Germline and junction disagree at one end, which may indicate a read error. The chain carries TRBV20-1 and TRBJ2-5, with 13 positions matching TRBD2. Germline V gene data show CDR1 as DFQATT and CDR2 as SNEGSKA (reference sequence). CDR3 length: 15 residues. The CDR3 sequence is CSASTSGRAQQTQYF. In DNA form, the CDR3 reads TGCAGTGCCTCCACTAGCGGGAGGGCCCAACAGACCCAGTACTTC.

The V gene is TRBV20-1, the J gene TRBJ1-5; D call uncertain. The CDR3 covers 14 residues. Trimming took off 0 bases at V and 3 bases at J, with 9 bases between the two ends. Germline lookup yields CDR1 DFQATT and CDR2 SNEGSKA (reference sequence). The CDR3 here is CSARDRTFNQPQHF. The CDR3 coding sequence is TGCAGTGCTAGAGACCGCACGTTCAATCAGCCCCAGCATTTT.

The chain links TRBV20-1 to TRBJ2-1, with D perhaps matching TRBD1 (6 bases). The V gene lost 3 bases and the J gene lost 9 bases, with 12 bases spanning the gap. Looked up from germline, CDR1 is DFQATT and CDR2 is SNEGSKA (reference sequence). CDR3 length equals 12 residues. The CDR3 DNA reads TGCAGTGCTAGGCACAGGGTCGGTGAGCAGTTCTTC. Its protein is CSARHRVGEQFF.

This sequence joins TRBV7-2 and TRBJ2-2, with TRBD2 identical over 13 bases. Germline V gene lookup returns CDR1 SGHTA and CDR2 FQGNSA. The length of the CDR3 is 19 residues. V was clipped by 6 bases and J by 1 base; unmatched bases: 11. The CDR3 coding sequence is TGTGCCAGCAGAAAACGGGGACTAGCGGGATTAAAGAACACCGGGGAGCTGTTTTTT. It codes for CASRKRGLAGLKNTGELFF. Full variable domain (outside the CDR3, taken from reference TRBV7-2 and TRBJ2-2): GAGVSQSPSNKVTEKGKDVELRCDPISGHTALYWYRQSLGQGLEFLIYFQGNSAPDKSGLPSDRFSAERTGGSVSTLTIQRTQQEDSAVYLCASRKRGLAGLKNTGELFFGEGSRLTVL.

The chain uses TRBV7-2 and TRBJ2-1, with TRBD2 identical over 8 bases. V shed 6 bases and J 5 bases; nucleotides not matched to a gene: 3. Germline values: CDR1 SGHTA, CDR2 FQGNSA. This CDR3 comprises 13 residues. CDR3 sequence reads: CASRGGLDNEQFF. DNA of the CDR3: TGTGCCAGCAGGGGGGGACTAGACAATGAGCAGTTCTTC.

This sequence joins TRBV25-1 and TRBJ1-4; D is ambiguous. There are 14 residues in the CDR3. Per germline, CDR1 MGHDK and CDR2 SYGVNS. Trimming took off 4 bases at V and 8 bases at J, with 14 bases between the two ends. CDR3 DNA sequence: TGTGCCAGCAGTGTCTCAACATCGGAGGAAAAACTGTTTTTT. It is translated as CASSVSTSEEKLFF.

V is TRBV20-1 and J is TRBJ1-1; TRBD1 matches 7 bases. The germline gives CDR1 DFQATT, CDR2 SNEGSKA (reference sequence). The trim removed 5 bases at V and 5 bases at J, leaving 11 bases unmatched. CDR3 size: 14 residues. The CDR3 DNA follows: TGCAGTGCTCCATTCGGGACAGCTGGAACTGAAGCTTTCTTT. It codes for CSAPFGTAGTEAFF.

This clonotype was seen a handful of times. The chain is built from TRBV20-1 and TRBJ2-5, with a possible D match to TRBD1 (6 bases). The end of the DNA is better explained by TRBJ2-7, so the J call may be wrong. CDR1 and CDR2 from the germline V gene are DFQATT and SNEGSKA (reference sequence). The CDR3 is 13 residues long. CDR3 in DNA: TGCAGTCAATCTACAGGGTCCCCCTACGAGCAGTACTTC. Its protein is CSQSTGSPYEQYF.

This clonotype came up a few times. CDR3 sequence reads: CASSITGGVYGYTF. The CDR3 DNA is TGTGCCAGCAGCATTACAGGGGGCGTCTATGGCTACACCTTC. V is TRBV7-2 and J is TRBJ1-2, with 9 nucleotides matching TRBD1. V lost 5 bases and J lost 4; bases outside the gene matches: 5. This CDR3 region has 14 residues. Germline V gene data show CDR1 as SGHTA and CDR2 as FQGNSA.

This clonotype was picked up many times. The chain employs TRBV29-1 and TRBJ2-5, with no clear D. CDR1 and CDR2 from the germline V gene are SQVTM and ANQGSEA. The CDR3 totals 12 residues. V lost 7 bases and J 3 bases, leaving 12 bases between the germline ends. CDR3 region: CSAGDGEETQYF. CDR3 in DNA: TGCAGCGCCGGAGATGGGGAAGAGACCCAGTACTTC.

This clonotype appeared a few times. The chain recombines TRBV7-3 with TRBJ1-2; D gene unclear. CDR3 length equals 16 residues. The V and J ends lost 5 bases and 4 bases respectively, with 20 bases between them. Germline V CDR1 and CDR2: SGHTA, FQGTGA. CDR3: CASSQWETVKGYGYTF. The CDR3 DNA reads TGTGCCAGCAGCCAATGGGAAACAGTTAAGGGCTATGGCTACACCTTC.

This chain connects TRBV20-1 to TRBJ2-4, with D perhaps being TRBD1 or TRBD2 (5 bases each). The tail of the sequence fits TRBJ2-7 better, so the J call may be wrong. The CDR3 contains 14 residues. Germline loops: CDR1 DFQATT, CDR2 SNEGSKA (reference sequence). CDR3 sequence: CSARDWVGEYEQYF. The CDR3 nucleotides are TGCAGTGCTAGAGATTGGGTAGGGGAGTACGAGCAGTACTTC.

This clonotype showed up just a few times. The chain couples TRBV7-8 to TRBJ2-3; D remains ambiguous. This CDR3 is 13 amino acids long. V was shortened by 0 bases and J by 6 bases, with 7 bases between the two germline ends. CDR1 and CDR2 (germline): SGHVS, FQNEAQ. The DNA for the CDR3 is TGTGCCAGCAGCTTAGCGCCGTGGGATACGCAGTATTTT. This gives the protein CASSLAPWDTQYF.

This clonotype was detected a few times. V is TRBV10-3 and J is TRBJ2-7; D may be TRBD1 or TRBD2 (5 bases each). The CDR3 consists of 16 residues. Germline V gives CDR1 ENHRY, CDR2 SYGVKD. Trimming took 4 bases from V and 6 from J, leaving 22 bases between them. The DNA for the CDR3 is TGTGCCATCAGTGGGACGCCGGGACGCTTCTCGGGCGAGCAGTACTTC. The encoded protein is CAISGTPGRFSGEQYF.

The chain employs TRBV20-1 and TRBJ1-5; possibly TRBD1 for D (5 bases). Germline values: CDR1 DFQATT, CDR2 SNEGSKA (reference sequence). There are 15 residues in the CDR3. With 6 bases removed from V and 0 bases from J, the gap between germline ends came to 15 bases. The CDR3 nucleotides read TGCAGTGCGAAACGACAGCTTAATAGCAATCAGCCCCAGCATTTT. Translated: CSAKRQLNSNQPQHF.

This clonotype was counted only a few times. This chain joins TRBV20-1 and TRBJ2-1; TRBD1 agrees at 11 bases. Trimming cost V 3 bases and J 7 bases; bases outside gene matches: 8. The CDR3 is made up of 15 amino acids. The germline V gene encodes CDR1 DFQATT and CDR2 SNEGSKA (reference sequence). The CDR3 nucleotides read TGCAGTGCTAGCCCCCCCGGGACAGGGGGGAATGAGCAGTTCTTC. As protein: CSASPPGTGGNEQFF.

This rearrangement joins TRBV7-9 to TRBJ2-5; TRBD2 agrees at 7 bases. CDR1 is SEHNR and CDR2 is FQNEAQ in the germline V gene (reference sequence). The CDR3 extends over 16 amino acids. V shed 1 base, J shed 2 bases, and the junction held 7 bases outside the gene matches. The CDR3 protein is CASSLETGGIQETQYF. The CDR3, as DNA: TGTGCCAGCAGCTTAGAAACGGGAGGTATACAAGAGACCCAGTACTTC.

The chain employs TRBV27 and TRBJ2-7; 9 bases align to TRBD1. The CDR3 has 13 residues. Germline loops: CDR1 MNHEY, CDR2 SMNVEV (reference sequence). V shed 6 bases, J shed 5 bases, and the junction held 5 bases outside the gene matches. The CDR3 region has the DNA TGTGCCAGCAGGACAGGGGGGCGCCACGAGCAGTACTTC. The encoded protein is CASRTGGRHEQYF.

This clonotype came up a few times. This chain uses TRBV4-3 with TRBJ2-1; no clear D. Germline values: CDR1 LGHNA, CDR2 YSLEER. The ends were cut back, 1 base at V and 1 base at J, with 14 bases in the middle. The CDR3 is made up of 17 amino acids. CDR3 sequence reads: CASSQAQKGMSYNEQFF. CDR3 DNA sequence: TGCGCCAGCAGCCAAGCTCAAAAAGGGATGTCCTACAATGAGCAGTTCTTC.

The chain joins TRBV15 to TRBJ1-3; TRBD1 matches 9 bases. In germline, CDR1 is LNHNV, CDR2 YYDKDF (reference sequence). The CDR3 sequence is 16 residues long. Trimming at V came to 1 base and at J to 6 bases, leaving 7 bases not matched to a gene. Here the CDR3 DNA reads TGTGCCACCAGCAGAGGCCGGGGACAGGGTGTAAACACCATATATTTT. The encoded protein is CATSRGRGQGVNTIYF.

The CDR3 sequence is CAIRFGGSYGYTF. CDR3 bases: TGTGCCATCAGGTTCGGGGGTTCATATGGCTACACCTTC. This rearrangement joins TRBV10-3 to TRBJ1-2; TRBD1 is a possible D gene (5 bases). The germline V gene has CDR1 ENHRY and CDR2 SYGVKD. The CDR3 is made up of 13 amino acids. Trimming left V 6 bases short and J 5 bases short, with 13 bases between.

There are a few counts of this clonotype. The rearrangement uses TRBV3-1 and TRBJ2-6; D is unresolved. The CDR3 runs to 16 residues. Trimming stripped 1 base from V and 0 bases from J, with 7 bases between. In germline, CDR1 is LGHDT, CDR2 YNNKEL (reference sequence). The CDR3 coding sequence is TGTGCCAGCAGCCAAGGCGTGGGCTCTGGGGCCAACGTCCTGACTTTC. It is translated as CASSQGVGSGANVLTF.